These 9 T cell receptor beta chains were sequenced from one sample in a study of cytomegalovirus exposure and HLA in healthy donors. The primer mix had 60 Vbeta and 13 Jbeta primers. Some clones are missing from TCRdb's copy, which holds only in-frame ones; the method was immunoSEQ multiplex PCR. This table holds about 130,000 clones, roughly 80% found once. The sequenced sample was PBMCs. The receptors derive from a woman aged 40 to 49 in good health and CMV-seropositive.

V and J are TRBV7-8 and TRBJ1-5; unclear D gene. Looked up from germline, CDR1 is SGHVS and CDR2 is FQNEAQ. Trimming removed 5 bases at V and 0 bases at J, with 17 bases between. CDR3 length equals 17 residues. CDR3 bases: TGTGCCAGCAGCGATCCCATCAGAGACTATAGCAATCAGCCCCAGCATTTT. Its protein product is CASSDPIRDYSNQPQHF.

This clone was found a few times. The chain is built from TRBV7-2 and TRBJ2-3; no clear D gene. The CDR3 is made up of 13 amino acids. The V end was cut by 5 bases, the J end by 6 bases, with 12 bases between. CDR1 and CDR2 (germline): SGHTA, FQGNSA. The CDR3 is CASSPRQRDTQYF. The CDR3 DNA is TGTGCCAGCAGCCCCCGACAACGTGATACGCAGTATTTT.

The chain recombines TRBV25-1 with TRBJ2-2, with TRBD1 identical over 9 bases. Germline V lookup: CDR1 MGHDK, CDR2 SYGVNS. This CDR3 contains 16 residues. The J segment lost 6 bases and the V segment lost 4 bases, leaving 9 bases of the junction unmatched. The CDR3 DNA sequence: TGTGCCAGCAGTGCACCGGGACAGGGTCCGTCCGGGGAGCTGTTTTTT. This translates into CASSAPGQGPSGELFF. Full variable domain (missing parts from reference TRBV25-1 and TRBJ2-2): EADIYQTPRYLVIGTGKKITLECSQTMGHDKMYWYQQDPGMELHLIHYSYGVNSTEKGDLSSESTVSRIRTEHFPLTLESARPSHTSQYLCASSAPGQGPSGELFFGEGSRLTVL.

The table lists this clone with many counts. The chain couples TRBV6-6 to TRBJ2-3; D is undetermined. The germline V and J ends were trimmed by 3 bases and 4 bases, with 5 bases remaining between them. Germline CDR1 reads MNHNY; CDR2 reads SVGAGI (reference sequence). The CDR3 extends over 12 amino acids. As DNA, the CDR3 is TGTGCCAGCAGTTATGGCCCAGATACGCAGTATTTT. Protein product: CASSYGPDTQYF.

The chain employs TRBV5-1 and TRBJ1-3, with D possibly being TRBD1 (6 bases). The CDR3 is 13 residues long. The germline V and J ends were trimmed by 5 bases and 4 bases, with 10 bases remaining between them. Per the germline V gene, CDR1 is SGHRS and CDR2 is YFSETQ. CDR3 nucleotide sequence: TGCGCCAGCAGGGACAGCACGGGAAACACCATATATTTT. Translating gives CASRDSTGNTIYF.

V and J are TRBV4-3 and TRBJ1-1, with 10 bases lining up with TRBD1. CDR1 is LGHNA, CDR2 YSLEER, per germline. The CDR3 extends over 14 amino acids. Losses at the gene ends were 0 bases for V and 11 bases for J; bases not matched to a gene: 6. The CDR3 DNA sequence: TGCGCCAGCAGCCAAGATTTCGGACAGGGGGGGGCTTTCTTT. This gives the protein CASSQDFGQGGAFF.

V gene TRBV4-3 combines with J gene TRBJ1-6; TRBD1 aligns across 7 bases. The V segment lost 0 bases and the J segment 11 bases; nucleotides outside the gene matches: 4. Germline V lookup: CDR1 LGHNA, CDR2 YSLEER. The CDR3 totals 14 residues. CDR3 loop: CASSQDRDRTPLHF. The CDR3 region has the DNA TGCGCCAGCAGCCAAGATCGGGACAGAACACCCCTCCACTTT.

This clone was found once. The chain recombines TRBV9 with TRBJ2-1; D not certain. Germline V CDR1 and CDR2: SGDLS, YYNGEE. V gave up 4 bases and J gave up 1 base, with 12 bases separating them. The CDR3 is made up of 15 amino acids. The CDR3 reads CASSPRSRSYNEQFF. The CDR3 nucleotides are TGTGCCAGCAGCCCCCGGTCTAGGTCCTACAATGAGCAGTTCTTC.

This clone was counted between two and nine times. The chain carries TRBV18 and TRBJ1-2; D is unresolved. The CDR3 contains 13 residues. V lost 4 bases and J 4 bases, leaving 10 bases between the germline ends. Germline V lookup: CDR1 KGHSH, CDR2 LQKENI. The CDR3 coding sequence is TGTGCCAGCTCACAGGGCACTAGCTATGGCTACACCTTC. It specifies CASSQGTSYGYTF.